The 5 T cell receptor beta chains listed next were all sequenced from one sample in a study of blood T cell repertoires in COVID-19. Profiling relied on immunoSEQ multiplex PCR, and the TCRdb table lists in-frame clones only, not all of them. This sample has around 94,000 clones, with approximately 86% found just once. Sequencing was carried out using peripheral blood. The receptors were sampled from a woman aged 45-60 years with COVID-19, enrolled during active disease.

The chain recombines TRBV3-1 (or the pseudogene TRBV3-2) with TRBJ1-1; D gene ambiguous. V lost 7 bases and J 7 bases, leaving 10 bases between the germline ends. Germline loops: CDR1 LGHDT, CDR2 YNNKEL (reference sequence). CDR3 length: 11 residues. CDR3 bases: TGTGCCAGCACCTCGGGTAGTGAAGCTTTCTTT. Translated, it gives CASTSGSEAFF.

This clone was picked up one time. The chain recombines TRBV18 with TRBJ2-5; tentatively, D is TRBD1 (6 bases). Germline CDR1 and CDR2: KGHSH and LQKENI. This CDR3 is built from 13 residues. V shed 5 bases and J shed 2 bases, with 9 bases lying between them. CDR3 in DNA: TGTGCCAGCTCATCCGGACAGCAAGAGACCCAGTACTTC. It yields the protein CASSSGQQETQYF.

The chain recombines TRBV5-1 with TRBJ2-7; unclear D gene. This CDR3 is 16 amino acids long. Trimming took off 4 bases at V and 0 bases at J, with 17 bases between the two ends. Germline CDR1 reads SGHRS; CDR2 reads YFSETQ. CDR3 sequence reads: CASSDTQWKSSYEQYF. DNA of the CDR3: TGCGCCAGCAGCGACACTCAGTGGAAAAGCTCCTACGAGCAGTACTTC.

This chain joins TRBV6-5 and TRBJ2-1; 10 nucleotides line up with TRBD2. CDR3 length: 16 amino acids. The germline V gene encodes CDR1 MNHEY and CDR2 SVGAGI. The V and J ends lost 4 bases and 0 bases, in that order; junction bases with no gene match: 3. CDR3 sequence (DNA): TGTGCCAGCAGTTCCTCTAGCGGGAGCTCCTACAATGAGCAGTTCTTC. Translated, it gives CASSSSSGSSYNEQFF.

The genes are TRBV30 and TRBJ1-1; D gene unclear. Germline V gene sequence: CDR1 GTSNPN, CDR2 SVGIG (reference sequence). V was shortened by 1 base and J by 0 bases, with 6 bases between the two germline ends. CDR3 length: 13 amino acids. DNA of the CDR3: TGTGCCTGGAGTGACGGAGTGAACACTGAAGCTTTCTTT. Its protein is CAWSDGVNTEAFF.